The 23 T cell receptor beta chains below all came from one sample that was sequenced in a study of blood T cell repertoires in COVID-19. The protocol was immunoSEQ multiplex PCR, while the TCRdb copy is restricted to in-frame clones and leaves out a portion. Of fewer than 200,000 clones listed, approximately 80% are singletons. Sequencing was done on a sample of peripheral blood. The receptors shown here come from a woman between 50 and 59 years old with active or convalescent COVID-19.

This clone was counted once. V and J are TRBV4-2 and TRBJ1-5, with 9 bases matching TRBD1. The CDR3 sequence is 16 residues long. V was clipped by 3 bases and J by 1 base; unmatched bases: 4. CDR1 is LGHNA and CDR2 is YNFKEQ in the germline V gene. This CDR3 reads CASSHGQGMSNQPQHF. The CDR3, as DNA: TGTGCCAGCAGCCACGGACAGGGGATGAGCAATCAGCCCCAGCATTTT.

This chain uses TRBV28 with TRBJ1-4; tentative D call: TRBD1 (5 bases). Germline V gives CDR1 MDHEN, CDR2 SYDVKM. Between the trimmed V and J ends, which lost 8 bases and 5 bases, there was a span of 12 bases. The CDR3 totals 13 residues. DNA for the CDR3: TGTGCCAGCTTGGGGCCCCCCAATGAAAAACTGTTTTTT. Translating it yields CASLGPPNEKLFF.

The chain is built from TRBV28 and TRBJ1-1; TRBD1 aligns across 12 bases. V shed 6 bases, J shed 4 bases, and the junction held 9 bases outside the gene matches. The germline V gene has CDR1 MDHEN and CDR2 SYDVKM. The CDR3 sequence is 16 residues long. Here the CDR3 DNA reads TGTGCCAGCAGGCGGGACAGGGGGCAGTTAGTCACTGAAGCTTTCTTT. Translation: CASRRDRGQLVTEAFF.

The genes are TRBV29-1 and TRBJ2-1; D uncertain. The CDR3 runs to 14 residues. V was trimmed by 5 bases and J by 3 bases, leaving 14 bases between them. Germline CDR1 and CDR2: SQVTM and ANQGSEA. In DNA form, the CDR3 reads TGCAGCGTTACATCCTCGTCCGTCTACAATGAGCAGTTCTTC. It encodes CSVTSSSVYNEQFF.

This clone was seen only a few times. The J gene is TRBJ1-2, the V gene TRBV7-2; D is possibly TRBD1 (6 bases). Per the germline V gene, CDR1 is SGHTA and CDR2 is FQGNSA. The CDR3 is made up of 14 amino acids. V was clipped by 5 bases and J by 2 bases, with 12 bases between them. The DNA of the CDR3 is TGTGCCAGCAGCCTACAGGGTAGGAACTATGGCTACACCTTC. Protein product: CASSLQGRNYGYTF.

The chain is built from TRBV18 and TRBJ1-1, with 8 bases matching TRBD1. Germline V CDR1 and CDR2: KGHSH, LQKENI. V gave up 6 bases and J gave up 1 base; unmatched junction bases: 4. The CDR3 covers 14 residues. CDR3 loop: CASSMDRANTEAFF. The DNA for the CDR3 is TGTGCCAGCTCGATGGACAGGGCGAACACTGAAGCTTTCTTT.

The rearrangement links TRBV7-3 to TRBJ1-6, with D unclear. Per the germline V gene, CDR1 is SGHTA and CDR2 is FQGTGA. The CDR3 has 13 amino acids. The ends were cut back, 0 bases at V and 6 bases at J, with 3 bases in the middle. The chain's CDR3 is CASSLTINSPLHF. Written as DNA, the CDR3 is TGTGCCAGCAGCTTAACCATTAATTCACCCCTCCACTTT. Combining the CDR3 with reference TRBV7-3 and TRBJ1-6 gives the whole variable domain GAGVSQTPSNKVTEKGKYVELRCDPISGHTALYWYRQSLGQGPEFLIYFQGTGAADDSGLPNDRFFAVRPEGSVSTLKIQRTERGDSAVYLCASSLTINSPLHFGNGTRLTVT.

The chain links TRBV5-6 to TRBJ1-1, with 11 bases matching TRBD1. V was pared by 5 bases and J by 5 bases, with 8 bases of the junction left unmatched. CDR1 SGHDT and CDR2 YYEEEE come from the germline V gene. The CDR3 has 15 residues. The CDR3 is CASSSKDRGLTEAFF. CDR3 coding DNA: TGTGCCAGCAGTTCGAAGGACAGGGGGCTTACTGAAGCTTTCTTT.

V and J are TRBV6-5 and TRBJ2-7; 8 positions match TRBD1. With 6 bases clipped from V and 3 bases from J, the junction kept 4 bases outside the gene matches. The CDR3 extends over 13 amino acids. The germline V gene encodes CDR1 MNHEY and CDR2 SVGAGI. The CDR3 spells CASRSGTGYEQYF. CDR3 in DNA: TGTGCCAGCAGGTCCGGGACAGGCTACGAGCAGTACTTC.

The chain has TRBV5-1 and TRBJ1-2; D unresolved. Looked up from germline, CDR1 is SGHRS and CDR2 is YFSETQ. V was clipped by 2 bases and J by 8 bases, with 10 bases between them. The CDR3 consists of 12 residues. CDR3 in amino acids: CASSFDRMGYTF. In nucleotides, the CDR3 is TGCGCCAGCAGCTTTGATAGAATGGGCTACACCTTC.

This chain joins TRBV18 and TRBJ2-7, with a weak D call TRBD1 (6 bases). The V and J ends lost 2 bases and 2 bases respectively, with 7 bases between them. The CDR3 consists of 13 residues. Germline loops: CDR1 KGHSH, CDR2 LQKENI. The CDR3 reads CASSPRTAYEQYF. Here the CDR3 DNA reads TGTGCCAGCTCACCAAGGACAGCCTACGAGCAGTACTTC.

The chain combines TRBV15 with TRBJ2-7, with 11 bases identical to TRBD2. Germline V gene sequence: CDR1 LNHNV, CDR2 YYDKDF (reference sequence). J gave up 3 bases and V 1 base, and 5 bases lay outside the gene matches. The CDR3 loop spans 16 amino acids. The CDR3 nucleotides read TGTGCCACCAGCAGAGGTACCGGGACTAGCGGCTACGAGCAGTACTTC. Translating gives CATSRGTGTSGYEQYF.

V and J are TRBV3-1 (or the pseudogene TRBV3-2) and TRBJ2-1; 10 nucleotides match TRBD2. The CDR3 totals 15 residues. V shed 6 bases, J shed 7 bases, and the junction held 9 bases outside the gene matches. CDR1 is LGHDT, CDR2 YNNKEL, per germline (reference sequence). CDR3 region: CASSIPGLATNEQFF. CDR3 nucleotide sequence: TGTGCCAGCAGTATTCCGGGACTAGCGACAAATGAGCAGTTCTTC.

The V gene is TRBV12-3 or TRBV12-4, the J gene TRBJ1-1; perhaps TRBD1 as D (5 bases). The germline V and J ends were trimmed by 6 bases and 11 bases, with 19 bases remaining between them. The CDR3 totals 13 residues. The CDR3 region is CASSPLGGGRAFF. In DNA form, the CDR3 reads TGTGCCAGCAGCCCCCTTGGCGGGGGTCGCGCTTTCTTT.

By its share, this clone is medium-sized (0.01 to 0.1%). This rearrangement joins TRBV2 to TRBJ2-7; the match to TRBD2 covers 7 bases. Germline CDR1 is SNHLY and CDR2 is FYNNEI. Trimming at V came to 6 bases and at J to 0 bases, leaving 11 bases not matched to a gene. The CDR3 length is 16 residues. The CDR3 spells CASRGGFSGFSYEQYF. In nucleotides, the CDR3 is TGTGCCAGCAGGGGGGGATTTAGCGGGTTCTCCTACGAGCAGTACTTC. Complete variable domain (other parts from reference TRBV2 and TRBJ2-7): EPEVTQTPSHQVTQMGQEVILRCVPISNHLYFYWYRQILGQKVEFLVSFYNNEISEKSEIFDDQFSVERPDGSNFTLKIRSTKLEDSAMYFCASRGGFSGFSYEQYFGPGTRLTVT.

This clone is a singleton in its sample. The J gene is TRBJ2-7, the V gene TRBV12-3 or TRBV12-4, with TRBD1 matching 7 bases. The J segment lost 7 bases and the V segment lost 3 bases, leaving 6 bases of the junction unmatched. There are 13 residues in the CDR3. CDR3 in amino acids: CASSFRGRGEQYF. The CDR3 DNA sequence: TGTGCCAGCAGTTTTAGGGGGCGCGGGGAGCAGTACTTC.

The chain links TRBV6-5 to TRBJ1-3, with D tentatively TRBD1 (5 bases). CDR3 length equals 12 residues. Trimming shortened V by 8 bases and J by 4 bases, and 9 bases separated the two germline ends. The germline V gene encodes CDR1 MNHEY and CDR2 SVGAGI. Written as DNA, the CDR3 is TGTGCCAGCCAGGGAACCGGAAACACCATATATTTT. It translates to CASQGTGNTIYF.

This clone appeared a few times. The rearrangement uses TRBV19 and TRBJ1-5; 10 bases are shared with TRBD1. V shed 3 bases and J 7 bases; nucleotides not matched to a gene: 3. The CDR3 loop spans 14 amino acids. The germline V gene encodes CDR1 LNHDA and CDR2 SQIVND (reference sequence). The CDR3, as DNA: TGTGCCAGTAGTATGGGGACAGGGGTGCAGCCCCAGCATTTT. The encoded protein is CASSMGTGVQPQHF.

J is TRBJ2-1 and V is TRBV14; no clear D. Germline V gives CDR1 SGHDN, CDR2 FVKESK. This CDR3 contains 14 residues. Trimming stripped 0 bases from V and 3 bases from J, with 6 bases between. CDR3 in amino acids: CASSQDYVYNEQFF. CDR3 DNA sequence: TGTGCCAGCAGCCAAGACTATGTCTACAATGAGCAGTTCTTC.

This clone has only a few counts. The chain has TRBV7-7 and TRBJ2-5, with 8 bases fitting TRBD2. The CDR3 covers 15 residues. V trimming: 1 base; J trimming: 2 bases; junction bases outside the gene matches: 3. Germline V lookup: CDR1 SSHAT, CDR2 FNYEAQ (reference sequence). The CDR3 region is CASSLDAGGQETQYF. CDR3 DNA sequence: TGTGCCAGCAGCTTAGACGCGGGAGGTCAAGAGACCCAGTACTTC. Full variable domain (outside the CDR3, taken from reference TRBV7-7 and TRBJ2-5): GAGVSQSPRYKVTKRGQDVTLRCDPISSHATLYWYQQALGQGPEFLTYFNYEAQPDKSGLPSDRFSAERPEGSISTLTIQRTEQRDSAMYRCASSLDAGGQETQYFGPGTRLLVL.

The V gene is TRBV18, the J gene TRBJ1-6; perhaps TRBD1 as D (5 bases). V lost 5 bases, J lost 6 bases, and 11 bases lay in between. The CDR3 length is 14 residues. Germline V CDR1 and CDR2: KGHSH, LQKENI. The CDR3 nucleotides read TGTGCCAGCTCATCGGAGGGGAGTAATTCACCCCTCCACTTT. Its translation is CASSSEGSNSPLHF.

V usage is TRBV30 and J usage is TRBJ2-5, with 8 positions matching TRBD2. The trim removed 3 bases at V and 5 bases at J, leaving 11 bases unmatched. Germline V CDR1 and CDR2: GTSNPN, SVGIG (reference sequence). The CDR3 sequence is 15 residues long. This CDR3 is CAWRSGRGYGETQYF. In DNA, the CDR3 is TGTGCCTGGAGAAGCGGGAGAGGCTACGGGGAGACCCAGTACTTC.

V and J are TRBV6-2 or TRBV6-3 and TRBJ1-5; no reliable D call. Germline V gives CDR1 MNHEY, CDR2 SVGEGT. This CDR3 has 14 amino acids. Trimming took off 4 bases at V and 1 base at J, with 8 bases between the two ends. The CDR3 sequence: CASSWRVSNQPQHF. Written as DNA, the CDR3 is TGTGCCAGCAGTTGGAGGGTAAGCAATCAGCCCCAGCATTTT.